What follows is one T cell receptor (beta chain) and its context. The clone's antigen remains unknown. Base qualities were left out, and no much larger clone turns up one base away. Participants in the prospective study were aged about 18 to 89 years, lived in some 24 United States geographic areas, and enrolled through a virtual design. To assign participants to cohorts, the prospective study relied on clinical history that participants themselves reported in a screening survey and a study questionnaire. ImmuneRACE Cohort 3 recovered participants were defined by two consecutive negative NP/OP PCR tests, healthcare professional clearance, or symptom resolution. Mobile phlebotomists in the prospective study collected whole blood, serum and a nasopharyngeal or oropharyngeal swab from every participant. Over a roughly two-month period, participants in the prospective study had the option of providing additional blood draws and questionnaires. Before DNA extraction, blood samples from the prospective study were shipped at room temperature or frozen.

The data are from a study of blood T cell repertoires in COVID-19 (dated by TCRdb to 2020 to 2022). Background for the entire study: The collaborator samples originated in the United States, Italy and Spain and spanned the acute and convalescent phases of COVID-19. The prospective study material was composed of cDNA or gDNA derived from T cells, B-cell-depleted T cells, or PBMCs. Subjects who had been exposed to COVID-19, were actively infected with it, or had recovered from it provided the deeply sampled blood TCRbeta repertoires that made up the dataset. A freely available public database, intended as a resource for researchers studying the immune response to SARS-CoV-2, is where the repertoires were released. The samples were drawn from two sources: the first 160 participants of the ongoing ImmuneRACE study, and fewer than 1,500 subjects contributed by 6 global collaborators. Sample metadata almost always included a de-identified subject ID, COVID-19 status, age in years and sex. Where HLA class I and class II types were available, the types were taken from metadata supplied by the sample provider, not from assay-based typing. Findings and caveats that apply to the study as a whole: The quantity of clinical and demographic metadata differed by source and by participant and was supplied without curation.

The immunoSEQ Assay, a bias-controlled multiplex PCR, was used to amplify TCRbeta CDR3 regions from genomic DNA. In the source study's methods: Nucleated cell counts per sample were estimated from amplification of reference gene primers within the assay. To quantify the absolute abundance of each unique TCRbeta CDR3 rearrangement, sequence reads were collapsed and filtered. For each sample, productive Simpson clonality was calculated as the square root of Simpson's diversity index across productive rearrangements. TCRdb took this table from immuneACCESS and kept in-frame rearrangements with V and J called. Such tables lack part of the clones; where checked against another copy, unresolved V genes explain under half of the gap, and the rest is unexplained. V, J and clone size reflect that table, while D and trimming were determined from the DNA. The sample data list about 380,000 clones, and approximately 84% of these were observed just once. The ten largest make up 2.5% to 3.5% of the sample.

From a lookup of the germline V gene, CDR1 and CDR2 are SGHTA and FQGTGA. The CDR3 numbers 15 residues from cysteine through phenylalanine. Just CDR3 DNA is preserved here, 45 bases in frame from base 1. Compared with germline, V lacks 2 bases and J lacks 1 base; bases without a gene match: 2. The chain is assembled from TRBV7-3 and TRBJ1-2, and 9 junction bases match TRBD1. This sequence was found in a woman aged 25 to 39 who had recovered from COVID-19. Sequencing was performed on PBMCs or T cells enriched from blood (not recorded which). CDR3 sequence: CASSLGTGINYGYTF. Read as DNA, the sequence is TGTGCCAGCAGCTTAGGGACAGGGATTAACTATGGCTACACCTTC.